Presented here are 9 T cell receptor beta chains from one specimen sequenced in a study of T cell responses to AZD1222 COVID-19 vaccine. Profiled with immunoSEQ multiplex PCR; TCRdb holds only in-frame clones, not every one. The table includes just under 100,000 clones, nearly 90% detected once. This sample comprised peripheral blood, obtained on day 0 of AZD1222 vaccination. All receptors come from an adult in good health.

V is TRBV30 and J is TRBJ1-1; unclear D gene. Germline values: CDR1 GTSNPN, CDR2 SVGIG (reference sequence). The CDR3 is 14 residues long. Trimming took off 4 bases at V and 1 base at J, with 13 bases between the two ends. The CDR3 loop reads CAWTGGLTNTEAFF. CDR3 DNA: TGTGCCTGGACCGGCGGCCTTACGAACACTGAAGCTTTCTTT.

This sequence joins TRBV5-4 and TRBJ2-7; 7 bases line up with TRBD1. This CDR3 comprises 16 residues. Trimming at V came to 4 bases and at J to 5 bases, leaving 15 bases not matched to a gene. The germline V gene has CDR1 SGHNT and CDR2 YYREEE (reference sequence). The CDR3 DNA follows: TGTGCCAGCAGCCCTCTTGGACAGGCGAGTATCAACGAGCAGTACTTC. Its translation is CASSPLGQASINEQYF.

The rearrangement joins TRBV6-5 to TRBJ2-3; D unclear. The CDR3 totals 13 residues. Germline V gene sequence: CDR1 MNHEY, CDR2 SVGAGI. V lost 6 bases, J lost 3 bases, and 10 bases lay in between. The chain's CDR3 is CASRLYETDTQYF. CDR3 DNA sequence: TGTGCCAGCAGGCTGTACGAGACAGATACGCAGTATTTT.

The V call is TRBV25-1, the J call TRBJ1-2; 10 bases map to TRBD1. This CDR3 spans 14 amino acids. Germline V gives CDR1 MGHDK, CDR2 SYGVNS. The J segment lost 6 bases and the V segment lost 3 bases, leaving 4 bases of the junction unmatched. The CDR3 sequence: CASSDSGQGHGYTF. DNA for the CDR3: TGTGCCAGCAGTGACTCGGGACAGGGGCATGGCTACACCTTC.

This chain connects TRBV28 to TRBJ2-7; D uncertain. Trimming shortened V by 5 bases and J by 4 bases, and 15 bases separated the two germline ends. The length of the CDR3 is 14 residues. CDR1 is MDHEN and CDR2 is SYDVKM in the germline V gene. CDR3 residues: CASSEAAALYEQYF. CDR3 nucleotide sequence: TGTGCCAGCAGTGAGGCGGCGGCCTTATACGAGCAGTACTTC.

The chain is built from TRBV19 and TRBJ2-7; D not resolved. The CDR3 has 15 residues. Germline CDR1 reads LNHDA; CDR2 reads SQIVND (reference sequence). Trimming stripped 1 base from V and 1 base from J, with 11 bases between. Here the CDR3 reads CASSIVSGYSYEQYF. The DNA for the CDR3 is TGTGCCAGTAGTATAGTGTCCGGGTATTCCTACGAGCAGTACTTC.

The rearrangement uses TRBV6-4 and TRBJ2-1; TRBD1 is a possible D gene (6 bases). The germline V gene encodes CDR1 MRHNA and CDR2 SNTAGT. The CDR3 is 14 residues long. V lost 0 bases to trimming and J lost 3 bases, with 6 bases between them. The CDR3 reads CASSDSDSYNEQFF. The CDR3 DNA reads TGTGCCAGCAGTGACTCGGACAGCTACAATGAGCAGTTCTTC.

This chain joins TRBV7-2 and TRBJ1-5; maybe TRBD1 (6 bases). V lost 4 bases and J 4 bases, leaving 11 bases between the germline ends. The CDR3 covers 14 residues. From germline, CDR1 is SGHTA and CDR2 FQGNSA. The CDR3 DNA follows: TGTGCCAGCAGCTCGGGACACACGAATCAGCCCCAGCATTTT. It translates to CASSSGHTNQPQHF.

The CDR3 bases are TGTGCCAGCAGTTACGACAGGGATAATGAAAAACTGTTTTTT. This codes for CASSYDRDNEKLFF. The chain links TRBV28 to TRBJ1-4, with 7 bases lining up with TRBD1. The CDR3 loop spans 14 amino acids. V was clipped by 4 bases and J by 4 bases; unmatched bases: 3. Germline assignment: CDR1 MDHEN and CDR2 SYDVKM.